This T cell receptor (beta chain) was recovered during a study of graft-versus-host responses after intestinal transplantation. Turning to the study itself: Multivisceral, liver-intestinal, or isolated intestinal transplants were received by the recipients. Recipients were all induced with anti-thymocyte globulin, then given tacrolimus and steroids for 2 to 4 years. Study-level findings and limits: Graft-donor T cell macrochimerism coincided with high graft-versus-host to host-versus-graft clonal ratios in allografts. Ileal or blood samples showed some GvH clones first, and such clones were also found in recipient marrow.

J lost 2 bases, V lost 2 bases, and 3 bases had no gene match. Germline V gives CDR1 SGHTS, CDR2 YDEGEE. CDR3 length equals 16 residues. Produced via immunoSEQ multiplex PCR; TCRdb's table is partial and in-frame only. Of 80,000 to 90,000 clones listed, 80% to 95% are singletons. Concerning this clone itself: The antigen remains unidentified.

The rearrangement links TRBV5-8 to TRBJ2-5; 13 bases fit TRBD2. The sequencing used unstimulated CD4+ T cells sorted from spleen or lymph node cells, collected before intestinal transplant. This clonotype was sampled from a human donor who received an intestinal transplant. In DNA form, the CDR3 reads TGTGCCAGCAGCTTTATGGGACTAGCGGGACAAGAGACCCAGTACTTC. It translates to CASSFMGLAGQETQYF.